This is a list of T cell receptor beta chains from one sample in a study of blood T cell repertoires in COVID-19. The protocol was immunoSEQ multiplex PCR, while the TCRdb copy is restricted to in-frame clones and leaves out a portion. The sample contains 250,000 or so clones, under 85% of which appear only once. Sequenced material: peripheral blood. The receptors were gathered from a human donor in a cohort sampled during active COVID-19. Each CDR3 is given with its conserved first and last residue. Each record gives: D gene, clone size, V gene, J gene, CDR3 DNA, CDR3 protein. A D gene is named only where the DNA matches it firmly. The size field is filled for only some rows; it gives once, few, many or a size class.

>NA|once|TRBV7-9|TRBJ1-2
TGTGCCAGCAGCTCACGGGAGGGGCATGGCTACACCTTC
CASSSREGHGYTF
>NA|NA|TRBV19|TRBJ2-2
TGTGCCAGTAGATGGCAGATGAACACCGGGGAGCTGTTTTTT
CASRWQMNTGELFF
>NA|NA|TRBV11-2|TRBJ1-2
TGTGCCAGCAGCCGCCCACAGGATGGCTACACCTTC
CASSRPQDGYTF
>NA|NA|TRBV19|TRBJ1-5
TGTGCCAGTAGTCTGGCGGGCCAGCCCCAGCATTTT
CASSLAGQPQHF
>TRBD1|once|TRBV24-1|TRBJ1-2
TGTGCCACCACTTGGGGGGGACAGGGGGAAGGCTATGGCTACACCTTC
CATTWGGQGEGYGYTF
>TRBD1|NA|TRBV7-8|TRBJ2-2
TGTGCCAGCAGTAAACAGGGGGGCGGGGAGCTGTTTTTT
CASSKQGGGELFF
>NA|NA|TRBV15|TRBJ1-5
TGTGCCACCAGCAGAGTGGCCCAGCCCCAGCATTTT
CATSRVAQPQHF
>NA|NA|TRBV4-1|TRBJ1-3
TGCGCCAGCAGCCAAGGATCAGGGGCCTCTGGAAACACCATATATTTT
CASSQGSGASGNTIYF
>NA|NA|TRBV11-3|TRBJ1-1
TGTGCCAGCAGCCCCTCGTATAACACTGAAGCTTTCTTT
CASSPSYNTEAFF
>NA|NA|TRBV3-1/TRBV3-2|TRBJ2-5
TGTGCCAGCAGCCAAGCTAATTGGGCCACGGGGGAGACCCAGTACTTC
CASSQANWATGETQYF
>NA|NA|TRBV4-1|TRBJ2-1
TGCGCCAGCAGCCCCGGGATCTTCGACTCCTACAATGAGCAGTTCTTC
CASSPGIFDSYNEQFF
>NA|NA|TRBV20-1|TRBJ1-2
TGCAGTGCTAGTGTCGGGGTGGGTTATGGCTACACCTTC
CSASVGVGYGYTF
>TRBD1|NA|TRBV11-2|TRBJ1-5
TGTGCCAGCATCTACGGACAGGGAACAACATCGGAGGATCAGCCCCAGCATTTT
CASIYGQGTTSEDQPQHF
>NA|few|TRBV4-1|TRBJ2-1
TGCGCCAGCAGCCAAGATGACAGTCAGATGGGGGGTTTAAATGAGCAGTTCTTC
CASSQDDSQMGGLNEQFF
>NA|NA|TRBV5-1|TRBJ2-1
TGCGCCAGCAGCAGCCTAAATCAAAACAATGAGCAGTTCTTC
CASSSLNQNNEQFF
>NA|NA|TRBV6-5|TRBJ1-1
TGTGCCAGCAGTAGGGGTGCGAACACTGAAGCTTTCTTT
CASSRGANTEAFF
>NA|NA|TRBV7-9|TRBJ2-1
TGTGCCAGCAGCTTTCCCCGGGGGTCGAGCGGCTCCTACAATGAGCAGTTCTTC
CASSFPRGSSGSYNEQFF
>TRBD2|NA|TRBV7-3|TRBJ2-3
TGTGCCAGCAGCTTGGGGGCGGGGGGGCCGGATACGCAGTATTTT
CASSLGAGGPDTQYF
>NA|NA|TRBV7-2|TRBJ1-2
TGTGCCAGCAGCTTCTCCCCAGCGTCGCTCTATGGCTACACCTTC
CASSFSPASLYGYTF
>NA|NA|TRBV19|TRBJ1-2
TGTGCCAGTAGTAACCTACAGGGTGGAGGAGGCTACACCTTC
CASSNLQGGGGYTF
>TRBD2|once|TRBV4-2|TRBJ2-3
TGTGCCAGCAGCCAATACCCAGCAGCGGGAGGGCCAGATACGCAGTATTTT
CASSQYPAAGGPDTQYF
>TRBD1|NA|TRBV28|TRBJ2-5
TGTGCCAGCAGGCTGAGGGGGCGGGAGACCCAGTACTTC
CASRLRGRETQYF
>NA|NA|TRBV6-5|TRBJ2-7
TGTGCCGTTCCGAGAGGGATTCCGTCCTACGAGCAGTACTTC
CAVPRGIPSYEQYF
>NA|NA|TRBV7-2|TRBJ2-3
TGTGCCAGCAGCTTGAAAAGGGGGAGCGTTTGGAGCACAGATACGCAGTATTTT
CASSLKRGSVWSTDTQYF
>NA|NA|TRBV6-5|TRBJ2-3
TGTGCCAGCAGCCCGTATGAGCGAAGAGTGGATACGCAGTATTTT
CASSPYERRVDTQYF
>TRBD1|NA|TRBV18|TRBJ1-5
TGTGCCAGCTCACCACCGAACAGGGGAAATCGGCAGCCCCAGCATTTT
CASSPPNRGNRQPQHF
>TRBD1|NA|TRBV5-1|TRBJ2-2
TGCGCCAGCAGCTATCGGACAGGGACCACCGGGGAGCTGTTTTTT
CASSYRTGTTGELFF
>TRBD1|NA|TRBV5-4|TRBJ2-7
TGTGCCAGCAGCCTCGGGACAGGGGAGGTGGGTGAGCAGTACTTC
CASSLGTGEVGEQYF
>TRBD1|NA|TRBV9|TRBJ1-1
TGTGCCAGCAGCGGACGGGACAGGGGGCTGGCTGAAGCTTTCTTT
CASSGRDRGLAEAFF
>NA|NA|TRBV19|TRBJ2-1
TGTGCCAGTAGTATATTTAACACCTACAATGAGCAGTTCTTC
CASSIFNTYNEQFF
>NA|once|TRBV9|TRBJ2-7
TGTGCCAGCAGCCCAGGGGCTAGCGGATCCGTCAGTGAGCAGTACTTC
CASSPGASGSVSEQYF
>TRBD1|NA|TRBV5-1|TRBJ2-1
TGCGCCAGCTTTGGACAGGGTGTGGGTGAGCAGTTCTTC
CASFGQGVGEQFF
>NA|many|TRBV7-8|TRBJ1-2
TGTGCCAGCAGCTTACTCAGGGTTGCCTATGGCTACACCTTC
CASSLLRVAYGYTF
>NA|NA|TRBV6-2/TRBV6-3|TRBJ1-1
TGTGCCAGCAGTTACTCGTATGCGGGCAAGGGCACTGAAGCTTTCTTT
CASSYSYAGKGTEAFF
>TRBD1|NA|TRBV6-5|TRBJ2-3
TGTGCCAGCAGTTTCAGGGGGTTCCGTGGGGATACGCAGTATTTT
CASSFRGFRGDTQYF
>NA|few|TRBV2|TRBJ1-3
TGTGCCAGCAGCCAGAGTCTGGGGAGCTCTGGAAACACCATATATTTT
CASSQSLGSSGNTIYF
>TRBD1|NA|TRBV27|TRBJ1-4
TGTGCCAGCAGTTCTTACTACCCCATGGGACAGGAAAATGAAAAACTGTTTTTT
CASSSYYPMGQENEKLFF
>NA|NA|TRBV11-2|TRBJ2-2
TGTGCCAGCAGCTCCCCCGGACTGAACTTGAACACCGGGGAGCTGTTTTTT
CASSSPGLNLNTGELFF
>NA|NA|TRBV3-1/TRBV3-2|TRBJ1-5
TGTGCCAGCAGCCTTTCGACAGGCGGCAATCAGCCCCAGCATTTT
CASSLSTGGNQPQHF
>NA|once|TRBV11-2|TRBJ2-5
TGTGCCAGCAGCTTAGTAAGGGGCAGGGAGACCCAGTACTTC
CASSLVRGRETQYF
>NA|NA|TRBV28|TRBJ1-4
TGTGCCAGCTCCGGGTCTTCACTTGAAAAACTGTTTTTT
CASSGSSLEKLFF
>NA|NA|TRBV5-8|TRBJ2-1
TGTGCCAGCAGCTTCTTCAATGAGCAGTTCTTC
CASSFFNEQFF
>TRBD1|NA|TRBV7-3|TRBJ2-5
TGTGCCAGCAGCTATCAGGGGGAAGAGACCCAGTACTTC
CASSYQGEETQYF
>NA|NA|TRBV5-1|TRBJ1-6
TGCGCCAGCACCCGGCGGAGGCTGGGAGAAAATTCACCCCTCCACTTT
CASTRRRLGENSPLHF
>TRBD1|NA|TRBV11-2|TRBJ1-2
TGTGCCAGCAGCTTAGATCAGGGGGTGTCTGGCTACACCTTC
CASSLDQGVSGYTF
>TRBD2|NA|TRBV5-6|TRBJ2-1
TGTGCCAGCAGCTTAGCGGGAGTGGGCTCCGACAATGAGCAGTTCTTC
CASSLAGVGSDNEQFF
>TRBD1|NA|TRBV9|TRBJ1-1
TGTGCCAGCGGGACAGCCGACACTGAAGCTTTCTTT
CASGTADTEAFF
>TRBD1|NA|TRBV19|TRBJ1-1
TGTGCCACTCTGGACAGGGGGCTCACTGAAGCTTTCTTT
CATLDRGLTEAFF